This T cell receptor (beta chain) was retrieved from a study of T cell changes during pregnancy in multiple sclerosis. CDR1 is MNHNY, CDR2 SVGAGI, per germline (reference sequence). This CDR3 region has 16 residues. Trimming pared 6 bases from V and 5 bases from J, leaving 22 bases between. Libraries were prepared by immunoSEQ multiplex PCR; TCRdb keeps only in-frame clonotypes and omits some of them. The sample carries 57,000 or so clones, about 91% recorded once. The starting material was peripheral blood, obtained after pregnancy. The receptor was isolated from a female donor in good health, enrolled as a control in a pregnancy study. This sequence joins TRBV6-6 and TRBJ2-5; D not resolved. The chain's CDR3 is CASSPPGQVTRETQYF. In DNA form, the CDR3 reads TGTGCCAGCAGCCCCCCAGGCCAGGTCACACGGGAGACCCAGTACTTC.